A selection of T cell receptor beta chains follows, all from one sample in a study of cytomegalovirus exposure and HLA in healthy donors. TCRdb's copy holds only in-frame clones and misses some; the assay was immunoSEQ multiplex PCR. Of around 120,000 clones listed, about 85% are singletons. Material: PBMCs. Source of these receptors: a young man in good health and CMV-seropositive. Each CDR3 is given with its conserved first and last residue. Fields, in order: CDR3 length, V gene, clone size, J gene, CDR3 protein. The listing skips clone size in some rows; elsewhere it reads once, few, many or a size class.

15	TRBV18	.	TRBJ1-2	CASSPQITGGYGYTF
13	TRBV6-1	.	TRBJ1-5	CASGTREDQPQHF
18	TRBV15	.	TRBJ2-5	CATSRELGAGGPQETQYF
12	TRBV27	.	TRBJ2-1	CASSLRDNEQFF
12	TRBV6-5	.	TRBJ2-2	CATRGMAGELFF
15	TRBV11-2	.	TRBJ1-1	CASSPPRGQGTEAFF
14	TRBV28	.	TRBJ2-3	CASTGTGGTDTQYF
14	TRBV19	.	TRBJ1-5	CASSIMSSNQPQHF
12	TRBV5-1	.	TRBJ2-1	CASGYQGDEQFF
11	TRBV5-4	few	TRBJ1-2	CASSRGYGYTF
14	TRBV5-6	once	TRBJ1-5	CASSQTGYNQPQHF
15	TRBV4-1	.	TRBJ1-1	CASSQGGQGGTEAFF
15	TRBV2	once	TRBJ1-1	CAGGAQRVAGTEAFF
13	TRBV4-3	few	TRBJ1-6	CASSQDLGTVLHF
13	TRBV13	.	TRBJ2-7	CASSPGSGYEQYF
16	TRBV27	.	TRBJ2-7	CASSLLTGQGMAEQYF
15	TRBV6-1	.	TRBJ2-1	CASSEVPGLYNEQFF
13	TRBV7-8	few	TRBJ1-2	CASSLGGDYGYTF
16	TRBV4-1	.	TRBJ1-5	CASSQENRGLGQPQHF
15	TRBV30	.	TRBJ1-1	CAWSITYRGRNEAFF
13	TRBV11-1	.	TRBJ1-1	CASSLLQDSEAFF
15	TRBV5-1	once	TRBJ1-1	CASSARAGGNTEAFF
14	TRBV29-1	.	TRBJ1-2	CSVLGAPPNYGYTF
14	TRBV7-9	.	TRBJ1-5	CASSPGTSNQPQHF
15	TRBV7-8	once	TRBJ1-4	CASSLEASRGEKLFF
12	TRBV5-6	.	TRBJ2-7	CASSFGRGEQYF
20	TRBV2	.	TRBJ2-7	CASPPLGTNLKYGRNDEQYF
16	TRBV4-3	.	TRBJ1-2	CASSLSYTGSEYGYTF
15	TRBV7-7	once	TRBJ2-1	CASSLGTGSYNEQFF
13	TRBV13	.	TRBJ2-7	CASSFNRAYEQYF
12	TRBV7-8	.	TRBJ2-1	CASSSTGTEQFF
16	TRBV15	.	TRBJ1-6	CATSRDGGAGGSPLHF
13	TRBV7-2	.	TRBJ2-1	CASSSGVRGVPFF
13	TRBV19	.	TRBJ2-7	CASKGPGTSEQYF
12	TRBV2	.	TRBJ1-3	CASSEAGPGKAF
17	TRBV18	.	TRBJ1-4	CASSPPGQDRWSEKLFF
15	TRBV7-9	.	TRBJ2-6	CASSSPGAGANVLTF
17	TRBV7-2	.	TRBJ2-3	CASSLDRGGRGTDTQYF
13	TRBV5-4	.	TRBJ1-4	CASKGQSNEKLFF
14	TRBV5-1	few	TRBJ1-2	CASGDGQSNYGYTF
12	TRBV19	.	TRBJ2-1	CASSAGVNEQFF
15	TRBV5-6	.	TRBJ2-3	CASSPRGGASDTQYF
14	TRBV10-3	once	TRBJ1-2	CAISGRQGNYGYTF
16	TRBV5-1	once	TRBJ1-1	CASSLHRDTVNTEAFF
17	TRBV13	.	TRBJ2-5	CASSPRFIRGGAETQYF
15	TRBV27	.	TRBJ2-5	CASSFSLASQETQYF
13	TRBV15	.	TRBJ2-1	CATSRERLNEQFF
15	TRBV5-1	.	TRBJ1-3	CASSLRPDTGNTIYF
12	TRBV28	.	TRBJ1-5	CASSFSYQPQHF
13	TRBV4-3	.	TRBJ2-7	CASSQATGGEQYF